The 5 T cell receptor beta chains listed next were all sequenced from one sample in a study of blood T cells in healthy people across ages. A J-beta primer mix and a sample-barcoded 5' primer were used in a second PCR of about 7 to 12 cycles. TCRdb itself ran the 5' RACE reads through MiXCR, one entry per CDR3 protein. The sample carries approximately 730,000 distinct CDR3 sequences, roughly 50% recorded once. The sequenced material came from blood. Source of these receptors: an elderly man in good health.

A few counts support this clonotype. V and J are TRBV12-5 and TRBJ1-5; D possibly corresponds to TRBD1 (5 bases). The CDR3 extends over 15 amino acids. Germline CDR1 LGHNT, CDR2 FRNRAP. The V and J ends lost 6 bases and 0 bases respectively, with 12 bases between them. The CDR3 DNA sequence: TGTGCTAGTGGCGATGACAGATATAGCAATCAGCCCCAGCATTTT. Encoded protein: CASGDDRYSNQPQHF. The full variable domain, its missing parts supplied by reference TRBV12-5 and TRBJ1-5, is DARVTQTPRHKVTEMGQEVTMRCQPILGHNTVFWYRQTMMQGLELLAYFRNRAPLDDSGMPKDRFSAEMPDATLATLKIQPSEPRDSAVYFCASGDDRYSNQPQHFGDGTRLSIL.

This clonotype was seen a few times. A much larger clone sits a single nucleotide away, making a read error possible. The chain carries TRBV5-1 and TRBJ1-5; 7 positions match TRBD1. This CDR3 has 14 residues. Per germline, CDR1 SGHRS and CDR2 YFSETQ. The V segment lost 4 bases and the J segment 7 bases; nucleotides outside the gene matches: 8. The CDR3 loop is CASSVGQGEQPQHF. The CDR3 region has the DNA TGCGCCAGCAGCGTGGGGCAGGGGGAACAGCCCCAGCATTTT.

The genes are TRBV20-1 and TRBJ2-3, with D possibly called TRBD1 or TRBD2 (6 bases each). This CDR3 is built from 16 residues. Trimming stripped 4 bases from V and 14 bases from J, with 31 bases between. Germline lookup yields CDR1 DFQATT and CDR2 SNEGSKA (reference sequence). The CDR3 nucleotides read TGCAGTGCTAAAAAAAGGGGGGACGAAGAACACAGATACGCGTATTTT. This gives the protein CSAKKRGDEEHRYAYF.

The V gene is TRBV24-1, the J gene TRBJ1-1; 7 positions match TRBD1. Germline loops: CDR1 KGHDR, CDR2 SFDVKD. The CDR3 contains 15 residues. Trimming at V came to 4 bases and at J to 0 bases, leaving 4 bases not matched to a gene. The DNA of the CDR3 is TGTGCCACCAGTGACGCGGGACAGATGAACACTGAAGCTTTCTTT. This encodes CATSDAGQMNTEAFF.

The chain joins TRBV12-3 or TRBV12-4 to TRBJ1-2, with a weak D call TRBD1 (5 bases). The CDR3 consists of 14 residues. The V gene lost 5 bases and the J gene lost 6 bases, with 16 bases spanning the gap. The CDR3 reads CASSPLRGGDGYTF. The CDR3 nucleotides read TGTGCCAGCAGTCCCCTTCGGGGGGGGGATGGCTACACCTTC.